Below, 20 T cell receptor beta chains from the same sample are listed, as sequenced in a study of T cell repertoires in cytomegalovirus infection. The antigens for these receptors are not known. TCRdb re-called the reads with MiXCR, one entry per CDR3 protein. This table holds about a million distinct CDR3 sequences, 25% to 40% found once. The specimen was cultured CD8+ T cells from PBMCs, collected from culture after CMV antigen stimulation. The receptors stem from a human donor in good health (CMV status not recorded). Some clones in this sample may be carry-over from other donors' samples.

The J gene is TRBJ1-5, the V gene TRBV19; D possibly corresponds to TRBD1 (6 bases). This CDR3 contains 16 residues. Germline CDR1 LNHDA, CDR2 SQIVND (reference sequence). Trimming pared 11 bases from V and 2 bases from J, leaving 22 bases between. CDR3 sequence (DNA): TGTGCCTCCCCCGGAGGGGGGCCGAAGGGCAATCAGCCCCAGCATTTT. Amino acids: CASPGGGPKGNQPQHF.

The V and J genes are TRBV2 and TRBJ1-1; D is possibly TRBD1 (6 bases). V was cut by 7 bases and J by 0 bases, with 9 bases left in between. Germline-derived CDR1 and CDR2 are SNHLY and FYNNEI. The CDR3 has 13 residues. The CDR3, as DNA: TGTGCCAGCACAGGGGCGATGAACACTGAAGCTTTCTTT. Protein product: CASTGAMNTEAFF.

The rearrangement joins TRBV14 to TRBJ1-2, with D hard to call. V gave up 4 bases and J gave up 0 bases, with 15 bases separating them. Germline CDR1 and CDR2: SGHDN and FVKESK. This CDR3 is built from 16 residues. The CDR3 here is CASSPALHNPNYGYTF. CDR3 coding DNA: TGTGCCAGCAGCCCTGCTCTTCACAACCCTAACTATGGCTACACCTTC. The whole variable domain, remainder taken from reference TRBV14 and TRBJ1-2, is EAGVTQFPSHSVIEKGQTVTLRCDPISGHDNLYWYRRVMGKEIKFLLHFVKESKQDESGMPNNRFLAERTGGTYSTLKVQPAELEDSGVYFCASSPALHNPNYGYTFGSGTRLTVV.

This clonotype was counted only a few times. The chain recombines TRBV12-3 or TRBV12-4 with TRBJ2-7; 12 nucleotides line up with TRBD2. Trimming at V came to 4 bases and at J to 3 bases, leaving 4 bases not matched to a gene. The CDR3 runs to 15 residues. The CDR3 DNA follows: TGTGCCAGCAGTTACGGACTAGCGGGGAACTACGAGCAGTACTTC. Translation gives CASSYGLAGNYEQYF.

This clonotype was seen a handful of times. The rearrangement links TRBV28 to TRBJ2-1; 11 nucleotides match TRBD2. The germline gives CDR1 MDHEN, CDR2 SYDVKM. Trimming at V came to 5 bases and at J to 3 bases, leaving 27 bases not matched to a gene. CDR3 length equals 23 residues. The CDR3 nucleotides are TGTGCCAGCAGTCCTGATTTTGACGGCTTAAGTAGCGGGGGGGCGAGGGGCTACAATGAGCAGTTCTTC. Protein sequence: CASSPDFDGLSSGGARGYNEQFF.

The table lists this clonotype with many counts. The chain couples TRBV7-9 to TRBJ1-2, with D hard to call. The CDR3 has 15 residues. The ends were cut back, 4 bases at V and 5 bases at J, with 17 bases in the middle. The germline V gene has CDR1 SEHNR and CDR2 FQNEAQ (reference sequence). The CDR3 bases are TGTGCCAGCAGCTCCTCCCCTTCGATCGAATATGGCTACACCTTC. Protein: CASSSSPSIEYGYTF.

This clonotype has more than one count but fewer than ten. The chain uses TRBV4-2 and TRBJ1-1, with D uncertain. The CDR3 has 14 amino acids. Germline CDR1 is LGHNA and CDR2 is YNFKEQ. Trimming pared 1 base from V and 5 bases from J, leaving 11 bases between. CDR3 in amino acids: CASSQAPDPTEAFF. The CDR3 nucleotides read TGTGCCAGCAGCCAAGCGCCAGACCCTACTGAAGCTTTCTTT.

About this clonotype itself: A much larger clone lies a single base off, so this may be a read error. V is TRBV7-6 and J is TRBJ1-6, with TRBD1 as a possible D gene (6 bases). In germline, CDR1 is SGHVS, CDR2 FNYEAQ. The CDR3 has 20 amino acids. The CDR3 DNA reads as TGTGCCAACAGCTCCTCTTCTGGGAAGGGACAACAAACCTGGGGTTCACCCCTCCACTTT. Translating gives CANSSSSGKGQQTWGSPLHF.

V and J are TRBV12-3 or TRBV12-4 and TRBJ1-2; D unclear. The V end lost 6 bases, the J end lost 5 bases, and 13 bases lay between the germline ends. The CDR3 is 13 amino acids. The CDR3 region is CASSSGPPYGYTF. The CDR3 DNA sequence: TGTGCCAGCAGCTCGGGCCCCCCTTATGGCTACACCTTC.

The V call is TRBV12-3 or TRBV12-4, the J call TRBJ2-1, with no clear D. The CDR3 loop spans 12 amino acids. V was trimmed by 3 bases and J by 9 bases, leaving 9 bases between them. The CDR3 region has the DNA TGTGCCAGCAGTTTCGCTGGACGTGAGCAGTTCTTC. It specifies CASSFAGREQFF.

V is TRBV6-2 or TRBV6-3 and J is TRBJ2-7; D uncertain. This CDR3 is built from 13 residues. Germline values: CDR1 MNHEY, CDR2 SVGEGT. The DNA of the CDR3 is TGTGCCGGCAGTTATACGGTGTCCTGGGAGCAGTACGTC. Translated: CAGSYTVSWEQYV.

The chain is built from TRBV12-3 or TRBV12-4 and TRBJ2-1; D is possibly TRBD1 or TRBD2 (6 bases each). The CDR3 is 16 residues long. Deletions cut 1 base from V and 7 bases from J, with 17 bases between. The CDR3 is CASSLESGAFMNEQFF. The CDR3 DNA follows: TGTGCCAGCAGTTTAGAATCGGGGGCTTTTATGAATGAGCAGTTCTTC.

V usage is TRBV28 and J usage is TRBJ2-3; 8 bases are shared with TRBD1. Germline CDR1 is MDHEN and CDR2 is SYDVKM. The CDR3 totals 13 residues. V dropped 2 bases and J dropped 8; count of bases not matched to a gene: 3. The CDR3 DNA is TGTGCCAGCAGTTTAACGGACAGGGCTACGCAGTATTTT. This codes for CASSLTDRATQYF.

The V and J genes are TRBV12-5 and TRBJ2-2; D may match TRBD1 or TRBD2 (5 bases each). Germline V CDR1 and CDR2: LGHNT, FRNRAP. The V end was cut by 7 bases, the J end by 4 bases, with 16 bases between. The CDR3 loop spans 15 amino acids. The CDR3 bases are TGTGCTAGTGCCCCTGGGGGTTTGCCCACCGGGGAGCTGTTTTTT. Amino acids: CASAPGGLPTGELFF.

V is TRBV10-3 and J is TRBJ2-1; 13 nucleotides align to TRBD2. In germline, CDR1 is ENHRY, CDR2 SYGVKD. CDR3 length equals 14 residues. The V gene end was trimmed by 6 bases and the J gene end by 6 bases; junction bases not matched to a gene: 2. CDR3 sequence (DNA): TGTGCCATCAGAACTAGCGGGGGGGCCAATGAGCAGTTCTTC. It is translated as CAIRTSGGANEQFF.

On this clonotype itself: It may be a read error: a sequence one base away is much more abundant. This chain joins TRBV7-6 and TRBJ2-1, with 7 bases identical to TRBD2. TRBJ2-7 matches the DNA end more closely, so the J call is doubtful. Germline V gene data show CDR1 as SGHVS and CDR2 as FNYEAQ. The CDR3 spans 14 residues. The CDR3 nucleotides are TGTGCCAGCAGCTTACTAGCGGTCATGAATGAGCAGTACTTC. Translation: CASSLLAVMNEQYF.

The chain combines TRBV12-3 or TRBV12-4 with TRBJ2-1; either TRBD1 or TRBD2 may supply D (5 bases each). V was pared by 9 bases and J by 2 bases, with 20 bases between. CDR3 length: 16 amino acids. In nucleotides, the CDR3 is TGTGCCAGTGGGGGTAGTAGGCTTTTGCCCTACAATGAGCAGTTCTTC. Protein: CASGGSRLLPYNEQFF.

This clonotype was detected ten times or more. The chain recombines TRBV7-8 with TRBJ2-3; D gene unclear. V lost 1 base to trimming and J lost 2 bases, with 10 bases between them. This CDR3 comprises 15 residues. Germline CDR1 reads SGHVS; CDR2 reads FQNEAQ. The CDR3 loop is CASSLDSLYTDTQYF. CDR3 DNA: TGTGCCAGCAGCTTAGACAGCCTATACACAGATACGCAGTATTTT.

This chain joins TRBV6-5 and TRBJ2-4; TRBD2 might be the D (6 bases). V lost 6 bases and J 4 bases, leaving 16 bases between the germline ends. Germline CDR1 and CDR2: MNHEY and SVGAGI. The CDR3 runs 15 residues. The CDR3 nucleotides are TGTGCCAGCAGCTTCGTGGGGGGTGTTAAAAACATTCAGTACTTC. Its protein product is CASSFVGGVKNIQYF.

This clonotype was seen a single time. The chain has TRBV29-1 and TRBJ1-2; D remains ambiguous. This CDR3 contains 14 residues. The V gene's germline CDR1 is SQVTM and CDR2 ANQGSEA. V was cut by 3 bases and J by 5 bases, with 16 bases left in between. CDR3 DNA sequence: TGCAGCGTTGATATTCTGGGAGAGGAGTATGGCTACACCTTC. Protein product: CSVDILGEEYGYTF.